This TCR beta chain was documented in a study of post-analysis software for immune sequencing data. Study-wide findings and caveats: Among 5 or 6 TRBV segments more frequent in patients than controls were TRBV5-6, TRBV5-1 and TRBV20-1. Compared against controls, patients with multiple sclerosis displayed significantly lower normalized Chao1 diversity.

Germline V lookup: CDR1 LGHDT, CDR2 YNNKEL (reference sequence). V lost 4 bases and J 4 bases, leaving 11 bases between the germline ends. The CDR3 spans 14 residues. Comments on this clonotype: Its antigen is not known.

Built from TCR beta cDNA, the libraries had unique molecular identifiers in them. Some 500,000 cDNA molecules were recovered from an input of 1 to 10 million T cells. From the PCR reads, TCRdb called clonotypes with MiXCR, one entry per CDR3 protein. The data hold 350,000 to 450,000 distinct CDR3 sequences, with approximately 42% observed a single time. Sequencing input: blood. This TCR derives from a girl aged 2 to 10 with multiple sclerosis. This sequence joins TRBV3-1 and TRBJ2-1, with D uncertain. The CDR3 here is CASSRTELYNEQFF. The CDR3 DNA is TGTGCCAGCAGCCGGACGGAACTATACAATGAGCAGTTCTTC.